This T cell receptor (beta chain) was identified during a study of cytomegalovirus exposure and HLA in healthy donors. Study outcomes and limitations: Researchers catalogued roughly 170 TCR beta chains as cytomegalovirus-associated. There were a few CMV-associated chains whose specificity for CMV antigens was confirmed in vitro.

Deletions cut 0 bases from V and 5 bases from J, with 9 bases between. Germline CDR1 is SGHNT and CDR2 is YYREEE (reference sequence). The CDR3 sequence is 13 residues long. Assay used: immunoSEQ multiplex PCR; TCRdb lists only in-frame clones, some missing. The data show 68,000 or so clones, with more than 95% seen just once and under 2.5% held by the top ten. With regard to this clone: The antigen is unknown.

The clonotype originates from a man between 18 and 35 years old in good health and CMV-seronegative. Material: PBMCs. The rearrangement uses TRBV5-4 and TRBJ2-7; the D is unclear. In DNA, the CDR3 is TGTGCCAGCAGCTTGGAAGCGATCCACGAGCAGTACTTC. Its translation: CASSLEAIHEQYF. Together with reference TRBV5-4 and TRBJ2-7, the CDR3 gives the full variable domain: ETGVTQSPTHLIKTRGQQVTLRCSSQSGHNTVSWYQQALGQGPQFIFQYYREEENGRGNFPPRFSGLQFPNYSSELNVNALELDDSALYLCASSLEAIHEQYFGPGTRLTVT.